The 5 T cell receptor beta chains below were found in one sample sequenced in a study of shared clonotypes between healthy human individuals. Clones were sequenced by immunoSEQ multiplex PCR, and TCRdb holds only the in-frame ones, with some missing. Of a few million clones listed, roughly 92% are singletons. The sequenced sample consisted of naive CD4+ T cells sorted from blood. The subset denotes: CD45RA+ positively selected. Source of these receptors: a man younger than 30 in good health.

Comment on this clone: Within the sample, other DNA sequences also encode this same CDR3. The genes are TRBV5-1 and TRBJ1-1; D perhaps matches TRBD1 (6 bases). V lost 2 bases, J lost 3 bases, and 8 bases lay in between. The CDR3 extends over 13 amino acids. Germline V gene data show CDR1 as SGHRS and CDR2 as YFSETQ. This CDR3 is CASSFNRDTEAFF. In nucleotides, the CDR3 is TGCGCCAGCAGCTTTAACAGGGACACTGAAGCTTTCTTT.

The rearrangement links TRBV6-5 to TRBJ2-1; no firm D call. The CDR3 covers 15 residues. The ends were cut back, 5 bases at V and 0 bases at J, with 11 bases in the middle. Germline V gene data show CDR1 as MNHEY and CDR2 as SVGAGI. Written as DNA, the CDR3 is TGTGCCAGCAGTCCTGACTGGGGCTCCTACAATGAGCAGTTCTTC. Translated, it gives CASSPDWGSYNEQFF.

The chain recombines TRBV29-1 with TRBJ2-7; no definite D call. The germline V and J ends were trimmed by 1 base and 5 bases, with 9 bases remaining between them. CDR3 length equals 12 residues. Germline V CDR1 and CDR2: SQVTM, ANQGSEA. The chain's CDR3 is CSVEGIINEQYF. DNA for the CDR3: TGCAGCGTTGAAGGTATAATCAACGAGCAGTACTTC.

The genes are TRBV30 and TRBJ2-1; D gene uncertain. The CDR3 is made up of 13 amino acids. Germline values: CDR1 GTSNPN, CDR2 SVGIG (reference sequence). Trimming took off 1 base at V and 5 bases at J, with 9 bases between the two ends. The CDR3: CAWSARLNNEQFF. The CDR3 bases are TGTGCCTGGAGTGCCCGACTGAACAATGAGCAGTTCTTC.

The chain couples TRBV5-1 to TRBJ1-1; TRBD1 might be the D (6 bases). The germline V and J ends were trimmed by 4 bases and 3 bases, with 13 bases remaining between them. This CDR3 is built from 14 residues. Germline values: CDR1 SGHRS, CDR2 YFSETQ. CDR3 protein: CASSRDRSDTEAFF. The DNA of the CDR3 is TGCGCCAGCAGCCGTGACAGGAGTGACACTGAAGCTTTCTTT.